This TCR beta chain was captured by sequencing in a study of graft-versus-host responses after intestinal transplantation. About this clone itself: What it binds is unknown.

Sequencing used immunoSEQ multiplex PCR; TCRdb keeps in-frame clones, though not all of them. Of about 88,000 clones in the sample, approximately 90% are singletons; the top ten hold 0.3% to 0.45%. The sequencing used unstimulated CD4+ T cells sorted from spleen or lymph node cells, collected before transplant. The clonotype was recovered from a human donor who was the organ donor for an intestinal transplant.

The CDR3 sequence: CASSLRLLPRTSGANNEQFF. The CDR3 DNA follows: TGTGCCAGCAGCCTCAGGCTACTCCCCCGGACTAGCGGGGCGAACAATGAGCAGTTCTTC. V is TRBV2 and J is TRBJ2-1; 12 nucleotides agree with TRBD2. The trim removed 6 bases at V and 5 bases at J, leaving 20 bases unmatched. This CDR3 is built from 20 residues. Germline assignment: CDR1 SNHLY and CDR2 FYNNEI.